A selection of T cell receptor beta chains follows, all from one sample in a study of Tregs in tolerant kidney transplant recipients. Only in-frame clones appear in the TCRdb table, and some are missing; sequencing was by immunoSEQ multiplex PCR. This table has around 86,000 clones, over 75% appearing once. Material: CD4+ T cells from blood (PBMCs), obtained 24 months after the transplant. These receptors originate from a human patient who received a combined kidney and bone marrow transplant. Some T cells may possibly be graft donor cells. CDR3s include the opening cysteine and the closing phenylalanine or tryptophan. Each record gives: clone size, J gene, D gene, V gene, CDR3 protein, CDR3 DNA. D genes are given only for firm matches. Some rows mark clone size as missing; the rest say once, few, many or name a class of expanded clone.

abundance: once; j_gene: TRBJ2-7; d_gene: NA; v_gene: TRBV5-5; CDR3aa: CASSFSVSYEQYF; CDR3nt: TGTGCCAGCAGCTTTAGCGTCTCCTACGAGCAGTACTTC
abundance: NA; j_gene: TRBJ1-4; d_gene: NA; v_gene: TRBV14; CDR3aa: CASSQERKGEKLFF; CDR3nt: TGTGCCAGCAGCCAAGAAAGGAAGGGGGAAAAACTGTTTTTT
abundance: NA; j_gene: TRBJ2-1; d_gene: NA; v_gene: TRBV5-1; CDR3aa: CASSLVASSYNEQFF; CDR3nt: TGCGCCAGCAGCTTGGTTGCTAGCTCCTACAATGAGCAGTTCTTC
abundance: NA; j_gene: TRBJ2-1; d_gene: TRBD2; v_gene: TRBV7-9; CDR3aa: CASSFGLAEQFF; CDR3nt: TGTGCCAGCAGCTTCGGACTAGCCGAGCAGTTCTTC
abundance: NA; j_gene: TRBJ1-5; d_gene: NA; v_gene: TRBV2; CDR3aa: CASSPNRFSNQPQHF; CDR3nt: TGTGCCAGCAGCCCCAACAGGTTTAGCAATCAGCCCCAGCATTTT
abundance: once; j_gene: TRBJ1-2; d_gene: NA; v_gene: TRBV7-9; CDR3aa: CASSLVMDSPKVYTF; CDR3nt: TGTGCCAGCAGCTTAGTGATGGACAGCCCGAAAGTCTACACCTTC
abundance: NA; j_gene: TRBJ2-7; d_gene: TRBD2; v_gene: TRBV5-1; CDR3aa: CASSRSSGYPPEQYF; CDR3nt: TGCGCCAGCAGCAGATCTAGCGGGTACCCCCCCGAGCAGTACTTC
abundance: NA; j_gene: TRBJ2-5; d_gene: TRBD2; v_gene: TRBV7-3; CDR3aa: CASSETAGGVGETQYF; CDR3nt: TGTGCCAGCAGCGAGACGGCGGGGGGCGTTGGGGAGACCCAGTACTTC
abundance: NA; j_gene: TRBJ2-5; d_gene: TRBD1; v_gene: TRBV29-1; CDR3aa: CSVEGDRAGETQYF; CDR3nt: TGCAGCGTTGAAGGGGACAGGGCGGGGGAGACCCAGTACTTC
abundance: NA; j_gene: TRBJ2-5; d_gene: NA; v_gene: TRBV7-9; CDR3aa: CASSLGYGIAETQYF; CDR3nt: TGTGCCAGCAGCTTAGGATACGGGATCGCAGAGACCCAGTACTTC
abundance: once; j_gene: TRBJ2-5; d_gene: NA; v_gene: TRBV5-1; CDR3aa: CASSPGLYQETQYF; CDR3nt: TGCGCCAGCAGCCCGGGACTGTACCAAGAGACCCAGTACTTC
abundance: once; j_gene: TRBJ1-2; d_gene: TRBD1; v_gene: TRBV5-1; CDR3aa: CASSLDGTGIGYTF; CDR3nt: TGCGCCAGCAGCTTGGATGGGACAGGGATCGGCTACACCTTC
abundance: NA; j_gene: TRBJ2-1; d_gene: TRBD2; v_gene: TRBV7-2; CDR3aa: CASSFAGGSFYNEQFF; CDR3nt: TGTGCCAGCAGCTTCGCGGGGGGCTCATTCTACAATGAGCAGTTCTTC
abundance: NA; j_gene: TRBJ1-2; d_gene: NA; v_gene: TRBV7-3; CDR3aa: CASSLGGNYGYTF; CDR3nt: TGTGCCAGCAGCTTAGGGGGGAACTATGGCTACACCTTC
abundance: NA; j_gene: TRBJ2-1; d_gene: TRBD1; v_gene: TRBV29-1; CDR3aa: CSVKLQGAAYFNEQFF; CDR3nt: TGCAGCGTTAAACTGCAGGGGGCGGCCTACTTCAATGAGCAGTTCTTC
abundance: NA; j_gene: TRBJ2-7; d_gene: TRBD1; v_gene: TRBV5-1; CDR3aa: CASSLAGTGYEQYF; CDR3nt: TGCGCCAGCAGCTTGGCTGGGACAGGCTACGAGCAGTACTTC
abundance: once; j_gene: TRBJ2-7; d_gene: NA; v_gene: TRBV5-1; CDR3aa: CASSPGTLYEQYF; CDR3nt: TGCGCCAGCAGCCCCGGGACATTGTACGAGCAGTACTTC
abundance: few; j_gene: TRBJ2-7; d_gene: NA; v_gene: TRBV5-8; CDR3aa: CASSLRAGFQRNYEQYF; CDR3nt: TGTGCCAGCAGCTTGCGTGCGGGCTTCCAGAGGAATTACGAGCAGTACTTC
abundance: NA; j_gene: TRBJ2-3; d_gene: TRBD1; v_gene: TRBV19; CDR3aa: CASRTQGASPDTQYF; CDR3nt: TGTGCCAGTAGAACCCAGGGGGCGTCACCAGATACGCAGTATTTT
abundance: NA; j_gene: TRBJ2-1; d_gene: NA; v_gene: TRBV4-2; CDR3aa: CASSQGGQGTHNEQFF; CDR3nt: TGTGCCAGCAGCCAAGGGGGGCAGGGAACCCACAATGAGCAGTTCTTC
abundance: NA; j_gene: TRBJ2-7; d_gene: TRBD2; v_gene: TRBV7-9; CDR3aa: CASSQSGSRSYEQYF; CDR3nt: TGTGCCAGCAGTCAAAGCGGGAGTAGGTCCTACGAGCAGTACTTC
abundance: NA; j_gene: TRBJ2-1; d_gene: TRBD2; v_gene: TRBV19; CDR3aa: CASSTPGLAGVNEQFF; CDR3nt: TGTGCCAGTAGTACTCCGGGACTAGCGGGAGTCAATGAGCAGTTCTTC
abundance: NA; j_gene: TRBJ2-5; d_gene: NA; v_gene: TRBV5-6; CDR3aa: CASSLVDKQETQYF; CDR3nt: TGTGCCAGCAGCTTGGTGGACAAACAAGAGACCCAGTACTTC
abundance: NA; j_gene: TRBJ1-2; d_gene: NA; v_gene: TRBV30; CDR3aa: CAWSVHAYGYTF; CDR3nt: TGTGCCTGGAGTGTACATGCCTATGGCTACACCTTC
abundance: NA; j_gene: TRBJ1-1; d_gene: NA; v_gene: TRBV9; CDR3aa: CASSATGSTEAFF; CDR3nt: TGTGCCAGCAGCGCCACGGGGTCCACTGAAGCTTTCTTT
abundance: NA; j_gene: TRBJ2-5; d_gene: TRBD2; v_gene: TRBV7-6; CDR3aa: CASSGAGGGETQYF; CDR3nt: TGTGCCAGCAGCGGAGCGGGAGGGGGTGAGACCCAGTACTTC
abundance: once; j_gene: TRBJ1-2; d_gene: NA; v_gene: TRBV28; CDR3aa: CASRVAGSRGYTF; CDR3nt: TGTGCCAGCAGGGTAGCCGGGTCTCGGGGCTACACCTTC
abundance: NA; j_gene: TRBJ1-4; d_gene: NA; v_gene: TRBV19; CDR3aa: CASSLRATTNEKLFF; CDR3nt: TGTGCCAGTAGCCTCAGGGCAACAACTAATGAAAAACTGTTTTTT
abundance: NA; j_gene: TRBJ2-1; d_gene: NA; v_gene: TRBV9; CDR3aa: CASSVAGVLSVNEQFF; CDR3nt: TGTGCCAGCAGCGTAGCGGGAGTTCTATCTGTGAATGAGCAGTTCTTC
abundance: NA; j_gene: TRBJ2-6; d_gene: NA; v_gene: TRBV27; CDR3aa: CASSLTAGRLDVLTF; CDR3nt: TGTGCCAGCAGTTTAACGGCGGGACGCCTCGACGTCCTGACTTTC
abundance: NA; j_gene: TRBJ2-3; d_gene: NA; v_gene: TRBV25-1; CDR3aa: CASSVTSGPDTQYF; CDR3nt: TGTGCCAGCAGTGTTACTTCTGGGCCAGATACGCAGTATTTT
abundance: NA; j_gene: TRBJ1-2; d_gene: TRBD1; v_gene: TRBV6-5; CDR3aa: CASSSTGGIYGYTF; CDR3nt: TGTGCCAGCAGTTCGACAGGGGGCATCTATGGCTACACCTTC
abundance: NA; j_gene: TRBJ1-4; d_gene: NA; v_gene: TRBV12-5; CDR3aa: CASGSPGATNEKLFF; CDR3nt: TGTGCTAGTGGTTCCCCAGGTGCCACTAATGAAAAACTGTTTTTT
abundance: NA; j_gene: TRBJ2-6; d_gene: NA; v_gene: TRBV15; CDR3aa: CATASGANVLTF; CDR3nt: TGTGCCACCGCTAGTGGGGCCAACGTCCTGACTTTC
abundance: NA; j_gene: TRBJ1-2; d_gene: NA; v_gene: TRBV18; CDR3aa: CASSPPGTSLYGYTF; CDR3nt: TGTGCCAGCTCACCGCCAGGGACATCCCTCTATGGCTACACCTTC
abundance: NA; j_gene: TRBJ2-3; d_gene: NA; v_gene: TRBV7-2; CDR3aa: CASSLGSGLTDTQYF; CDR3nt: TGTGCCAGCAGCTTAGGGAGCGGGCTAACAGATACGCAGTATTTT
abundance: NA; j_gene: TRBJ2-5; d_gene: TRBD1; v_gene: TRBV4-3; CDR3aa: CASSQFRTGGNQETQYF; CDR3nt: TGCGCCAGCAGCCAGTTCCGGACAGGAGGCAACCAAGAGACCCAGTACTTC
abundance: NA; j_gene: TRBJ1-2; d_gene: NA; v_gene: TRBV23-1; CDR3aa: CASSHPYDRNGYTF; CDR3nt: TGCGCCAGCAGTCACCCCTATGACAGAAACGGCTACACCTTC
abundance: NA; j_gene: TRBJ2-4; d_gene: TRBD1; v_gene: TRBV5-4; CDR3aa: CASSLTGGKGIQYF; CDR3nt: TGTGCCAGCAGCTTGACAGGGGGCAAGGGCATTCAGTACTTC
abundance: NA; j_gene: TRBJ1-5; d_gene: NA; v_gene: TRBV15; CDR3aa: CATSRALMPQWRGEQPQHF; CDR3nt: TGTGCCACCAGCAGAGCACTCATGCCGCAGTGGAGGGGTGAACAGCCCCAGCATTTT
abundance: once; j_gene: TRBJ1-6; d_gene: TRBD1; v_gene: TRBV5-8; CDR3aa: CASSRGQGGYNSPLHF; CDR3nt: TGTGCCAGCAGCCGTGGACAGGGAGGGTATAATTCACCCCTCCACTTT
abundance: NA; j_gene: TRBJ1-5; d_gene: TRBD1; v_gene: TRBV18; CDR3aa: CASSPRGGLQPQHF; CDR3nt: TGTGCCAGCTCACCTCGAGGGGGCCTTCAGCCCCAGCATTTT
abundance: NA; j_gene: TRBJ2-7; d_gene: TRBD2; v_gene: TRBV7-2; CDR3aa: CASSLGGLAGGLSEQYF; CDR3nt: TGTGCCAGCAGCTTAGGGGGACTAGCGGGAGGCCTCTCCGAGCAGTACTTC
abundance: NA; j_gene: TRBJ2-3; d_gene: TRBD1; v_gene: TRBV19; CDR3aa: CASGGQGTDTQYF; CDR3nt: TGTGCCAGTGGGGGACAGGGGACAGATACGCAGTATTTT
abundance: NA; j_gene: TRBJ2-6; d_gene: NA; v_gene: TRBV7-2; CDR3aa: CASSFTGANVLTF; CDR3nt: TGTGCCAGCAGCTTTACAGGGGCCAACGTCCTGACTTTC
abundance: NA; j_gene: TRBJ1-2; d_gene: NA; v_gene: TRBV18; CDR3aa: CASSPRRDMPEGYTF; CDR3nt: TGTGCCAGCTCACCACGGCGAGACATGCCAGAGGGCTACACCTTC
abundance: NA; j_gene: TRBJ2-7; d_gene: TRBD2; v_gene: TRBV4-3; CDR3aa: CASSQEGPTSGRSFGYEQYF; CDR3nt: TGCGCCAGCAGCCAAGAGGGGCCTACTAGCGGGAGGAGTTTTGGGTACGAGCAGTACTTC
abundance: NA; j_gene: TRBJ1-1; d_gene: NA; v_gene: TRBV7-3; CDR3aa: CASSLSTAMNTEAFF; CDR3nt: TGTGCCAGCAGCCTATCGACAGCGATGAACACTGAAGCTTTCTTT
abundance: NA; j_gene: TRBJ2-7; d_gene: TRBD2; v_gene: TRBV30; CDR3aa: CAWGEGGGYEQYF; CDR3nt: TGTGCCTGGGGAGAGGGCGGGGGCTACGAGCAGTACTTC
abundance: once; j_gene: TRBJ2-2; d_gene: TRBD2; v_gene: TRBV10-3; CDR3aa: CAISGRELGELFF; CDR3nt: TGTGCCATCAGTGGGCGGGAGCTCGGGGAGCTGTTTTTT
abundance: NA; j_gene: TRBJ1-2; d_gene: NA; v_gene: TRBV19; CDR3aa: CASSTRPPRQPVNYGYTF; CDR3nt: TGTGCCAGTAGTACCCGCCCTCCACGACAGCCCGTTAACTATGGCTACACCTTC
abundance: NA; j_gene: TRBJ1-4; d_gene: NA; v_gene: TRBV9; CDR3aa: CASSVSGEKLFF; CDR3nt: TGTGCCAGCAGCGTAAGCGGGGAAAAACTGTTTTTT
abundance: NA; j_gene: TRBJ2-5; d_gene: TRBD1; v_gene: TRBV10-3; CDR3aa: CAISGTGGETQYF; CDR3nt: TGTGCCATCAGTGGGACAGGGGGCGAGACCCAGTACTTC
abundance: NA; j_gene: TRBJ2-2; d_gene: NA; v_gene: TRBV7-9; CDR3aa: CASSFYDSGTGELFF; CDR3nt: TGTGCCAGCAGCTTTTACGACTCCGGCACCGGGGAGCTGTTTTTT
abundance: NA; j_gene: TRBJ2-1; d_gene: TRBD1; v_gene: TRBV9; CDR3aa: CASTRRQGPYNEQFF; CDR3nt: TGTGCCAGCACACGAAGACAGGGCCCCTACAATGAGCAGTTCTTC